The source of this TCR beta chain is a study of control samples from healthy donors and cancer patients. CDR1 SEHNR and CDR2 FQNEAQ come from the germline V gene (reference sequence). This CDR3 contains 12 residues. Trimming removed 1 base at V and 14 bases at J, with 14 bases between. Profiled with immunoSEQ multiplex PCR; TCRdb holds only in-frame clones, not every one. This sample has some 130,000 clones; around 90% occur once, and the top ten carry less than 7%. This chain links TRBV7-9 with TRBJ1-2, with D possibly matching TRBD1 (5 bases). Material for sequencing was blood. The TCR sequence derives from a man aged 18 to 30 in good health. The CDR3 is CASSLGAAGRTF. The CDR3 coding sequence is TGTGCCAGCAGCTTAGGGGCGGCAGGGAGGACCTTC.